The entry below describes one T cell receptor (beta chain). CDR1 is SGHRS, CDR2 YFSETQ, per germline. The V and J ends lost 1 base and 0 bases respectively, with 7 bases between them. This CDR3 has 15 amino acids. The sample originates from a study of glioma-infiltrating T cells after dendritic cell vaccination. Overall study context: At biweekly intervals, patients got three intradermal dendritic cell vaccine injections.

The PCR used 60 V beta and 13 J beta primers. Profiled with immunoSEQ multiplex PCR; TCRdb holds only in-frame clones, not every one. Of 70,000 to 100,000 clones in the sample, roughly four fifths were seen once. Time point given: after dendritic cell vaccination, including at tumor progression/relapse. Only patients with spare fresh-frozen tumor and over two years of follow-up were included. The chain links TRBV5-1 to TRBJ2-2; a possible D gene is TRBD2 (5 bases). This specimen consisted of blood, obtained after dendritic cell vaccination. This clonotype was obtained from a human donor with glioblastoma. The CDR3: CASSLNGANTGELFF. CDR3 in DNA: TGCGCCAGCAGCTTGAACGGGGCGAACACCGGGGAGCTGTTTTTT.